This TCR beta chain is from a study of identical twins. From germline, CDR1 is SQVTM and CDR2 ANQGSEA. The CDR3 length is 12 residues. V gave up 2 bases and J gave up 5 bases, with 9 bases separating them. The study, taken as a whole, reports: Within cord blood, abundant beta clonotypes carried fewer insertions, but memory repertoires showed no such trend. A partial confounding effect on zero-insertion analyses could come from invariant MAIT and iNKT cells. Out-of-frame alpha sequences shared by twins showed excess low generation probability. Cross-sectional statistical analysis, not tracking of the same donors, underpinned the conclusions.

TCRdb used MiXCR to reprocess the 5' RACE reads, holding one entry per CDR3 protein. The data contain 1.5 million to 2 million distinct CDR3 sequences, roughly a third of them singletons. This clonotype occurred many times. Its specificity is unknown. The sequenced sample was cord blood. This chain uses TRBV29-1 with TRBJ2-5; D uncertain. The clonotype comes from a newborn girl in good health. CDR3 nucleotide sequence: TGCAGCGTTGAATGGGGAACGGAGACCCAGTACTTC. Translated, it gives CSVEWGTETQYF.